The 18 T cell receptor beta chains in this list originate from one sample, sequenced in a study of blood T cells in healthy people across ages. A J-beta primer mix and a sample-barcoded 5' primer were used in a second PCR of about 6 to 12 cycles. In TCRdb, the 5' RACE reads were re-called with MiXCR into one record per CDR3 protein. The repertoire holds over 1,500,000 distinct CDR3 sequences, with roughly two fifths as singletons. Sequenced input: blood. These receptors were obtained from a human donor in good health.

The chain is built from TRBV4-3 and TRBJ2-3, with TRBD2 matching 11 bases. Trimming took 0 bases from V and 4 from J; bases not matched to a gene: 6. Germline V lookup: CDR1 LGHNA, CDR2 YSLEER. The CDR3 length is 17 residues. The CDR3 sequence: CASSQDSALAGADTQYF. CDR3 nucleotide sequence: TGCGCCAGCAGCCAAGATTCAGCACTAGCGGGGGCAGATACGCAGTATTTT.

The chain couples TRBV4-1 to TRBJ1-1; no clear D gene. The germline V gene has CDR1 MGHRA and CDR2 YSYEKL. The germline V and J ends were trimmed by 0 bases and 7 bases, with 9 bases remaining between them. CDR3 length: 13 amino acids. For the CDR3, the DNA is TGCGCCAGCAGCCAAGATAGCCAGATTGAAGCTTTCTTT. Its protein product is CASSQDSQIEAFF.

The chain joins TRBV7-9 to TRBJ1-1, with D hard to call. The germline V and J ends were trimmed by 6 bases and 6 bases, with 11 bases remaining between them. The CDR3 has 12 residues. CDR1 is SEHNR and CDR2 is FQNEAQ in the germline V gene (reference sequence). The CDR3 DNA is TGTGCCAGCAGTGGAGCCCGGGCTGAAGCTTTCTTT. It yields the protein CASSGARAEAFF.

In this sample, this clonotype turned up a few times. The chain combines TRBV7-9 with TRBJ2-4; 7 bases are shared with TRBD1. Losses at the gene ends were 5 bases for V and 13 bases for J; bases not matched to a gene: 14. The CDR3 loop spans 14 amino acids. Germline V gene lookup returns CDR1 SEHNR and CDR2 FQNEAQ (reference sequence). The CDR3 bases are TGTGCCAGCAGCGTAACAGGGGACCAGGGAACCCAGTACTTC. Encoded protein: CASSVTGDQGTQYF. The full variable domain, in which reference TRBV7-9 and TRBJ2-4 provide the parts outside the CDR3, is DTGVSQNPRHKITKRGQNVTFRCDPISEHNRLYWYRQTLGQGPEFLTYFQNEAQLEKSRLLSDRFSAERPKGSFSTLEIQRTEQGDSAMYLCASSVTGDQGTQYFGAGTRLSVL.

This clonotype was detected only a few times. CDR3 loop: CSVAQGNYEAFF. Written as DNA, the CDR3 is TGCAGCGTTGCACAGGGGAATTATGAAGCTTTCTTT. This chain joins TRBV29-1 and TRBJ1-1; 7 bases fit TRBD1. The CDR3 sequence is 12 residues long. Germline V gene lookup returns CDR1 SQVTM and CDR2 ANQGSEA. V lost 4 bases and J lost 7; bases outside the gene matches: 6.

CDR3 bases: TGTGCCAGCGGGAAGCGGGGGACGGAGACCCAGTACTTC. This sequence encodes CASGKRGTETQYF. This chain links TRBV6-2 or TRBV6-3 with TRBJ2-7; 8 nucleotides agree with TRBD2. The J call may be faulty, since TRBJ2-5 better matches the DNA end. This CDR3 has 13 residues. Germline V lookup: CDR1 MNHEY, CDR2 SVGEGT.

A word on this clonotype: The conserved phenylalanine or tryptophan is not found at the CDR3 terminus, so this likely reflects a read error. The chain has TRBV28 and TRBJ2-5; maybe TRBD1 (5 bases). With 10 bases removed from V and 1 base from J, the gap between germline ends came to 13 bases. Germline lookup yields CDR1 MDHEN and CDR2 SYDVKM. The length of the CDR3 is 13 residues. DNA of the CDR3: TGTGCCACCTCCTTAGACAGCCAAGAGACCCAGTACTAC. This codes for CATSLDSQETQYY.

For this clonotype: A much more abundant neighbour one base away suggests this may be a read error. CDR3 sequence: CASSQEYREIYGHTF. The CDR3 DNA reads TGCGCCAGCAGCCAAGAATACAGGGAGATTTATGGCCACACCTTC. This chain joins TRBV4-3 and TRBJ1-2, with D possibly being TRBD1 (6 bases). Germline loops: CDR1 LGHNA, CDR2 YSLEER. The CDR3 runs 15 residues.

This clonotype has only a few counts. The V gene is TRBV29-1, the J gene TRBJ2-1; 8 bases map to TRBD1. CDR1 is SQVTM, CDR2 ANQGSEA, per germline. The V segment lost 7 bases and the J segment 8 bases; nucleotides outside the gene matches: 16. This CDR3 has 15 residues. This chain's CDR3 is CSAQLWAGGGDEQFF. DNA for the CDR3: TGCAGCGCCCAGTTGTGGGCAGGGGGCGGCGATGAGCAGTTCTTC.

This chain links TRBV3-1 with TRBJ2-1; 8 positions match TRBD2. This CDR3 is 14 amino acids long. J was trimmed by 12 bases and V by 1 base; bases with no gene match: 8. Germline CDR1 LGHDT, CDR2 YNNKEL (reference sequence). The chain's CDR3 is CASSQVTGGSGQFF. The CDR3 DNA sequence: TGTGCCAGCAGCCAAGTCACGGGGGGGTCCGGGCAGTTCTTC.

The chain links TRBV9 to TRBJ2-5; D may be TRBD2 (6 bases). Trimming shortened V by 4 bases and J by 1 base, and 17 bases separated the two germline ends. Germline CDR1 SGDLS, CDR2 YYNGEE. CDR3 length: 16 residues. In DNA, the CDR3 is TGTGCCAGCAGCCCAGCCGGGGAGGCGGGCCAAGAGACCCAGTACTTC. Its translation is CASSPAGEAGQETQYF. Looking up the rest from reference TRBV9 and TRBJ2-5 gives the full variable domain: DSGVTQTPKHLITATGQRVTLRCSPRSGDLSVYWYQQSLDQGLQFLIQYYNGEERAKGNILERFSAQQFPDLHSELNLSSLELGDSALYFCASSPAGEAGQETQYFGPGTRLLVL.

This clonotype was recorded a few times. This chain connects TRBV7-9 to TRBJ1-5; tentatively, D is TRBD1 (5 bases). V lost 5 bases to trimming and J lost 7 bases, with 9 bases between them. The CDR3 runs 12 residues. Germline CDR1 SEHNR, CDR2 FQNEAQ (reference sequence). The CDR3 here is CASSRDLQPQHF. The CDR3 DNA is TGTGCCAGCAGCCGGGACCTCCAGCCCCAGCATTTT.

This clonotype has a count of ten or more. The rearrangement joins TRBV20-1 to TRBJ1-2; a possible D gene is TRBD1 (5 bases). Germline values: CDR1 DFQATT, CDR2 SNEGSKA (reference sequence). Trimming removed 7 bases from V and 8 bases from J, with 17 bases in between. The CDR3 sequence is 12 residues long. This CDR3 reads CSGGSGLSGYTF. The CDR3 DNA follows: TGCAGTGGTGGGTCGGGGCTCAGCGGCTACACCTTC.

This clonotype appeared a few times. The CDR3 bases are TGTGCCAGCAGCTTAGATCAGGGTATAATCCCCTACGAGCAGTACTTC. Translated: CASSLDQGIIPYEQYF. The genes are TRBV7-2 and TRBJ2-7; D possibly corresponds to TRBD1 (5 bases). The CDR3 has 16 residues. CDR1 is SGHTA, CDR2 FQGNSA, per germline. V lost 1 base and J 2 bases, leaving 15 bases between the germline ends.

This rearrangement joins TRBV4-1 to TRBJ2-5, with 7 bases aligning to TRBD1. Per germline, CDR1 MGHRA and CDR2 YSYEKL. V was pared by 0 bases and J by 5 bases, with 6 bases of the junction left unmatched. The CDR3 loop spans 15 amino acids. In DNA form, the CDR3 reads TGCGCCAGCAGCCAAGATCCCAGGGGGTGTGAGACCCAGTACTTC. This gives the protein CASSQDPRGCETQYF.

The chain recombines TRBV5-1 with TRBJ1-2; a possible D gene is TRBD1 (6 bases). The germline V gene has CDR1 SGHRS and CDR2 YFSETQ. This CDR3 spans 16 amino acids. Trimming cost V 5 bases and J 4 bases, with 21 bases left between them. CDR3 sequence reads: CASSQSTGSSGYGYTF. CDR3 coding DNA: TGCGCCAGCAGTCAGAGTACAGGGAGTTCCGGCTATGGCTACACCTTC.

The table lists this clonotype with a few counts. The rearrangement joins TRBV5-4 to TRBJ1-2, with D maybe TRBD1 (5 bases). Germline values: CDR1 SGHNT, CDR2 YYREEE (reference sequence). V dropped 4 bases and J dropped 3 bases, with 16 bases sitting between them. The CDR3 spans 15 residues. The CDR3 DNA follows: TGTGCCAGCAGCCACCAGAGGGGCTCGGACTATGGCTACACCTTC. Translating gives CASSHQRGSDYGYTF.

The chain employs TRBV24-1 and TRBJ1-3; D unclear. The CDR3 runs to 15 residues. In germline, CDR1 is KGHDR, CDR2 SFDVKD. V lost 3 bases, J lost 15 bases, and 23 bases lay in between. The CDR3 sequence is CATSDTENYSGKTYF. Here the CDR3 DNA reads TGTGCCACCAGTGATACCGAAAACTATTCCGGAAAGACATATTTT.